The 25 T cell receptor beta chains below come from one sample, sequenced in a study of shared clonotypes between healthy human individuals. Libraries were prepared by immunoSEQ multiplex PCR; TCRdb keeps only in-frame clonotypes and omits some of them. The sample consists of approximately 1,500,000 clones, 98% of them appearing once. Material for sequencing was naive CD4+ T cells sorted from blood. The subset: CD45RA+ positively selected. The receptor source for this set is a man aged 30 to 39 in good health.

The chain combines TRBV5-4 with TRBJ2-5; 11 bases are shared with TRBD2. This CDR3 contains 15 residues. Germline CDR1 is SGHNT and CDR2 is YYREEE (reference sequence). With 4 bases clipped from V and 2 bases from J, the junction kept 4 bases outside the gene matches. DNA for the CDR3: TGTGCCAGCAGCCCCGTAGCGGGAGGGCAAGAGACCCAGTACTTC. Translating gives CASSPVAGGQETQYF.

This clone has just one count. The J gene is TRBJ2-7, the V gene TRBV27; no definite D call. V was shortened by 6 bases and J by 2 bases, with 11 bases between the two germline ends. Germline V lookup: CDR1 MNHEY, CDR2 SMNVEV (reference sequence). This CDR3 has 13 residues. For the CDR3, the DNA is TGTGCCAGCAGCGTGGGATTAACCTACGAGCAGTACTTC. Encoded protein: CASSVGLTYEQYF.

The V gene is TRBV5-1, the J gene TRBJ2-7; 9 bases are shared with TRBD1. V was clipped by 0 bases and J by 6 bases; unmatched bases: 10. From germline, CDR1 is SGHRS and CDR2 YFSETQ. The CDR3 runs to 16 residues. CDR3 sequence: CASSLEEGQGPVEQYF. The DNA for the CDR3 is TGCGCCAGCAGCTTGGAGGAGGGACAGGGCCCGGTCGAGCAGTACTTC.

This chain uses TRBV28 with TRBJ1-5; D is possibly TRBD1 (5 bases). Germline CDR1 and CDR2: MDHEN and SYDVKM. The ends were cut back, 7 bases at V and 2 bases at J, with 15 bases in the middle. This CDR3 is 15 amino acids long. The CDR3 DNA follows: TGTGCCAGCACCCCGAGAGGGGAAGGCAATCAGCCCCAGCATTTT. Residues: CASTPRGEGNQPQHF.

The V and J genes are TRBV2 and TRBJ2-7, with TRBD2 identical over 13 bases. CDR1 is SNHLY and CDR2 is FYNNEI in the germline V gene. The CDR3 extends over 16 amino acids. Trimming at V came to 6 bases and at J to 0 bases, leaving 5 bases not matched to a gene. CDR3 protein: CASSLLAGGPSYEQYF. CDR3 DNA: TGTGCCAGCAGCCTACTAGCGGGAGGGCCCTCCTACGAGCAGTACTTC.

The V and J genes are TRBV15 and TRBJ1-3; 7 nucleotides agree with TRBD1. This CDR3 comprises 15 residues. CDR1 and CDR2 from the germline V gene are LNHNV and YYDKDF (reference sequence). V gave up 4 bases and J gave up 2 bases; unmatched junction bases: 5. CDR3 sequence: CATSKGTAPGNTIYF. Written as DNA, the CDR3 is TGTGCCACCAGCAAGGGGACAGCTCCTGGAAACACCATATATTTT.

This chain connects TRBV30 to TRBJ2-3; maybe TRBD2 (6 bases). V gave up 2 bases and J gave up 5 bases, with 23 bases separating them. CDR3 length: 17 residues. Per the germline V gene, CDR1 is GTSNPN and CDR2 is SVGIG (reference sequence). The CDR3 loop is CAWSPPGVASVGDTQYF. CDR3 nucleotides: TGTGCCTGGAGTCCACCGGGGGTAGCTTCGGTAGGAGATACGCAGTATTTT.

This clone appeared a single time. The genes are TRBV9 and TRBJ1-1, with D tentatively TRBD1 (5 bases). The CDR3 loop spans 14 amino acids. Trimming shortened V by 3 bases and J by 0 bases, and 9 bases separated the two germline ends. Per the germline V gene, CDR1 is SGDLS and CDR2 is YYNGEE. The CDR3 region has the DNA TGTGCCAGCAGCGCGCACAGGATGAACACTGAAGCTTTCTTT. Its translation is CASSAHRMNTEAFF.

The chain has TRBV6-1 and TRBJ2-7; D uncertain. Per germline, CDR1 MNHNS and CDR2 SASEGT. V was cut by 1 base and J by 2 bases, with 9 bases left in between. CDR3 size: 14 residues. CDR3 sequence (DNA): TGTGCCAGCAGTGAAGAGAGAACGACCTACGAGCAGTACTTC. Protein sequence: CASSEERTTYEQYF.

The rearrangement joins TRBV2 to TRBJ1-2, with D maybe TRBD1 (5 bases). V lost 2 bases and J 5 bases, leaving 12 bases between the germline ends. Germline values: CDR1 SNHLY, CDR2 FYNNEI. The CDR3 spans 14 residues. CDR3 protein: CASSESRGGYGYTF. For the CDR3, the DNA is TGTGCCAGCAGTGAATCTAGGGGAGGGTATGGCTACACCTTC.

This chain uses TRBV15 with TRBJ2-7; no firm D call. This CDR3 contains 13 residues. The germline gives CDR1 LNHNV, CDR2 YYDKDF (reference sequence). Deletions cut 1 base from V and 3 bases from J, with 7 bases between. The DNA of the CDR3 is TGTGCCACCAGCAGAGGTTCTCACTACGAGCAGTACTTC. Residues: CATSRGSHYEQYF.

The V call is TRBV11-2, the J call TRBJ1-5, with a tentative D call TRBD1 (5 bases). Germline V gene lookup returns CDR1 SGHAT and CDR2 FQNNGV. The CDR3 sequence is 14 residues long. V dropped 1 base and J dropped 9 bases, with 13 bases sitting between them. The DNA of the CDR3 is TGTGCCAGCAGCTTAGTGGGGACTAACGGGCCCCAGCATTTT. Protein product: CASSLVGTNGPQHF.

The chain combines TRBV13 with TRBJ2-7, with D possibly TRBD1 on 5 matching bases. Trimming removed 0 bases from V and 0 bases from J, with 15 bases in between. The germline CDR1 and CDR2 sequences are PRHDT and FYEKMQ (reference sequence). This CDR3 is 17 amino acids long. As DNA, the CDR3 is TGTGCCAGCAGCTTAGGAGCCGACAGCCTATTCTCCTACGAGCAGTACTTC. Translation gives CASSLGADSLFSYEQYF.

This sequence joins TRBV7-8 and TRBJ2-7; D uncertain. The germline gives CDR1 SGHVS, CDR2 FQNEAQ. V was trimmed by 5 bases and J by 3 bases, leaving 11 bases between them. The CDR3 spans 13 residues. Written as DNA, the CDR3 is TGTGCCAGCAGCCTCAATGTGGTCTACGAGCAGTACTTC. Translating gives CASSLNVVYEQYF.

V usage is TRBV28 and J usage is TRBJ2-7, with TRBD1 matching over 9 bases. CDR3 length: 15 amino acids. Trimming cost V 5 bases and J 1 base; bases outside gene matches: 6. Looked up from germline, CDR1 is MDHEN and CDR2 is SYDVKM. DNA of the CDR3: TGTGCCAGCAGTATACAGGGGGCAAGGTCCTACGAGCAGTACTTC. Protein: CASSIQGARSYEQYF.

The rearrangement uses TRBV2 and TRBJ1-2, with D hard to call. CDR1 SNHLY and CDR2 FYNNEI come from the germline V gene. CDR3 length equals 14 residues. Trimming removed 7 bases from V and 3 bases from J, with 15 bases in between. The CDR3 reads CASILGLGHYGYTF. CDR3 nucleotide sequence: TGTGCCAGCATCTTGGGTCTAGGACACTATGGCTACACCTTC.

Concerning this clone: This CDR3 is also generated by other DNA sequences in the sample. The chain joins TRBV5-4 to TRBJ2-5; the D is unclear. The germline V gene encodes CDR1 SGHNT and CDR2 YYREEE (reference sequence). V was clipped by 0 bases and J by 1 base, with 4 bases between them. This CDR3 comprises 13 residues. For the CDR3, the DNA is TGTGCCAGCAGCTTGGGGGGCCAAGAGACCCAGTACTTC. As protein: CASSLGGQETQYF.

The rearrangement uses TRBV28 and TRBJ2-7; TRBD1 agrees at 7 bases. Looked up from germline, CDR1 is MDHEN and CDR2 is SYDVKM. This CDR3 spans 14 amino acids. Trimming at V came to 10 bases and at J to 1 base, leaving 10 bases not matched to a gene. CDR3 nucleotide sequence: TGTGCCACCCTGTATGGGACAGCTTCCTACGAGCAGTACTTC. It specifies CATLYGTASYEQYF.

This chain uses TRBV6-6 with TRBJ1-1; 7 bases fit TRBD1. Germline CDR1 MNHNY, CDR2 SVGAGI (reference sequence). J lost 5 bases, V lost 0 bases, and 3 bases had no gene match. The CDR3 is 14 residues long. For the CDR3, the DNA is TGTGCCAGCAGTTACTCACAGGGGCGAACTGAAGCTTTCTTT. This encodes CASSYSQGRTEAFF.

V gene TRBV27 combines with J gene TRBJ2-3; TRBD1 matches at 9 bases. CDR3 size: 15 residues. The trim removed 8 bases at V and 4 bases at J, leaving 10 bases unmatched. CDR1 MNHEY and CDR2 SMNVEV come from the germline V gene (reference sequence). CDR3 residues: CASGGQGIFPDTQYF. Written as DNA, the CDR3 is TGTGCCAGCGGCGGACAGGGGATTTTCCCAGATACGCAGTATTTT.

A single count supports this clone. The chain has TRBV11-2 and TRBJ2-7; 7 positions agree with TRBD1. CDR1 is SGHAT and CDR2 is FQNNGV in the germline V gene. This CDR3 has 16 amino acids. After removal of 2 bases from V and 0 bases from J, the junction contained 7 bases not matched to a gene. The CDR3 loop is CASSLNLGQDSYEQYF. CDR3 DNA sequence: TGTGCCAGCAGCTTAAACCTTGGACAGGACTCCTACGAGCAGTACTTC.

The rearrangement links TRBV18 to TRBJ2-3; the D is unclear. Trimming cost V 6 bases and J 0 bases, with 7 bases left between them. The CDR3 totals 13 residues. Germline V lookup: CDR1 KGHSH, CDR2 LQKENI. The chain's CDR3 is CASSQESTDTQYF. The CDR3 DNA reads TGTGCCAGCTCCCAAGAGAGCACAGATACGCAGTATTTT.

This clone was seen just once. As DNA, the CDR3 is TGTGCCAGCAGTGATCCGGGACAGAGCTACGAGCAGTACTTC. Translating it yields CASSDPGQSYEQYF. This sequence joins TRBV2 and TRBJ2-7; 7 bases agree with TRBD1. CDR3 length: 14 amino acids. The germline V gene has CDR1 SNHLY and CDR2 FYNNEI. Unmatched junction bases numbered 5, after V lost 3 bases and J lost 3 bases.

This clone was detected only once. This chain joins TRBV5-1 and TRBJ2-6, with D hard to call. CDR3 size: 15 residues. V lost 0 bases to trimming and J lost 2 bases, with 6 bases between them. CDR1 SGHRS and CDR2 YFSETQ come from the germline V gene. This CDR3 reads CASSLGIPGANVLTF. As DNA, the CDR3 is TGCGCCAGCAGCTTGGGGATCCCTGGGGCCAACGTCCTGACTTTC.

J is TRBJ2-7 and V is TRBV7-9; D remains unclear. CDR1 is SEHNR and CDR2 is FQNEAQ in the germline V gene (reference sequence). The CDR3 sequence is 12 residues long. Trimming took 6 bases from V and 6 from J, leaving 12 bases between them. CDR3 nucleotide sequence: TGTGCCAGCAGTCCCTTTTGGGGCGAGCAGTACTTC. It specifies CASSPFWGEQYF.